This TCR beta chain was sequenced during a study of T cell repertoires in cytomegalovirus infection. Whole-study context: Signatures in public TCR beta sequences pointed to both CMV infection and matching HLA type.

General study results and limits: The study found HLA-C-restricted CMV-specific TCR beta clonotypes dominating the ex vivo response. Of the TCR beta families, the public ones yielded a cumulative frequency that identified carriers of CMV plus the relevant HLA.

TCRdb itself ran the reads through MiXCR, one entry per CDR3 protein. Of 200,000 to 300,000 distinct CDR3 sequences in the sample, roughly 9.1% were seen once. This clonotype was recorded at least ten times. Antigen specificity is unknown. Germline V CDR1 and CDR2: MNHNY, SVGAGI (reference sequence). This CDR3 has 14 residues. V lost 4 bases, J lost 0 bases, and 9 bases lay in between. Specimen: PBMCs. The sequence came from a human donor in good health (CMV status not recorded). Some clones in this sample may be carry-over from other donors' samples. V and J are TRBV6-6 and TRBJ1-1; TRBD1 is a possible D gene (6 bases). CDR3 amino acids: CASSSQGMNTEAFF. As DNA, the CDR3 is TGTGCCAGCAGTTCTCAGGGGATGAACACTGAAGCTTTCTTT.